This section outlines one T cell receptor (beta chain) sequence together with its context. The primer mix had 60 Vbeta and 13 Jbeta primers. Profiling relied on immunoSEQ multiplex PCR, and the TCRdb table lists in-frame clones only, not all of them. The repertoire holds about 130,000 clones, with over 70% as singletons. The data are from a study of cytomegalovirus exposure and HLA in healthy donors. The germline V gene has CDR1 SGHAT and CDR2 FQNNGV. The CDR3 runs to 13 residues. The V gene lost 1 base and the J gene lost 4 bases, with 7 bases spanning the gap. The TCR comes from a woman aged 55-75 years in good health and CMV-seropositive. The sequenced sample was PBMCs. The V call is TRBV11-2, the J call TRBJ1-1; D possibly corresponds to TRBD1 (5 bases). The CDR3 DNA follows: TGTGCCAGCAGCTTAGGCCAGGGCACTGAAGCTTTCTTT. Its translation: CASSLGQGTEAFF.